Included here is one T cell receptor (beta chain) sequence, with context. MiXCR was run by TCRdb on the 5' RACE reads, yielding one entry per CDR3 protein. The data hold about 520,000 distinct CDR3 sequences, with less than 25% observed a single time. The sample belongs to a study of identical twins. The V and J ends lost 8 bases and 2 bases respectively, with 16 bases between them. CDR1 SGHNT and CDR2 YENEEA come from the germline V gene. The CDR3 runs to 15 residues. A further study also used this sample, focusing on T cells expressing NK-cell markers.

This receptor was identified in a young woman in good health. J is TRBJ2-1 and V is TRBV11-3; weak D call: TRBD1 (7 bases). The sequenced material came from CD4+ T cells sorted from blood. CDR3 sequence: CASSFQGGTYNEQFF. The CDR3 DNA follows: TGTGCCAGCTCATTCCAGGGGGGCACCTACAATGAGCAGTTCTTC. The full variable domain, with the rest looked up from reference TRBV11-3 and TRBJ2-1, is EAGVVQSPRYKIIEKKQPVAFWCNPISGHNTLYWYLQNLGQGPELLIRYENEEAVDDSQLPKDRFSAERLKGVDSTLKIQPAELGDSAVYLCASSFQGGTYNEQFFGPGTRLTVL.